These T cell receptor beta chains were read from a single sample in a study of tumor and adjacent non-tumor tissue in lung cancer. TCRdb called the multiplex PCR reads again in MiXCR, with one record for every CDR3 protein. The profile shows about 90,000 distinct CDR3 sequences, 76% of them singletons. Sequenced material: distant non-tumor lung tissue. These receptors all come from a woman aged 45-65 years with non-small cell lung cancer. The CDR3 runs from the conserved cysteine through the conserved F or W. D genes are given only for firm matches. Some rows have no size entry. The others give once, few or many, or a class for an expanded clone.

v_call,clone_size,d_call,j_call,cdr3_nt,cdr3_aa
TRBV20-1,-,-,TRBJ2-1,TGCCGTGCTAGTTACCGAACCTACAATGAGCAGTTCTTC,CRASYRTYNEQFF
TRBV9,-,-,TRBJ2-3,TGTGCCATCAGCGTAGCCAGTGCCCCAGGTACGCAGTATTTT,CAISVASAPGTQYF
TRBV28,-,-,TRBJ2-5,TGTGCCAGTACCCCGCGACGTGGGACCCAGTACTTC,CASTPRRGTQYF
TRBV12-3/TRBV12-4,-,-,TRBJ2-2,TGTGCCAGCAGATTCACCGGGTTGAACACCGGGGAGCTATTTTTT,CASRFTGLNTGELFF
TRBV6-5,-,-,TRBJ2-2,TGTCCCAGCAGCGCGGGACTCCTAACCGGGGAGCTGTTTTTC,CPSSAGLLTGELFF
TRBV29-1,-,TRBD2,TRBJ2-1,TGCAGCGCCAAGGATGGGGTAGCGGGCTCCAATGAGCAGTCCTTC,CSAKDGVAGSNEQSF
TRBV29-1,-,-,TRBJ1-2,TGTAACGTTCCCTGGGCAGGGTTTGGTGGCTACACCTTC,CNVPWAGFGGYTF
TRBV29-1,-,-,TRBJ2-2,TGCAGCGTAGGACGGAACGGGGAGCTGTTTTTT,CSVGRNGELFF
TRBV7-9,-,-,TRBJ2-6,TGTGCCAGCAGCCCAATAGACGGGAGCTCTGGGGCCAACGTCCTGGCTTTC,CASSPIDGSSGANVLAF
TRBV5-4,few,-,TRBJ1-6,TGTGCCAGCAGCTTGGACAGTGGGAATTCACCTCTCCACTTT,CASSLDSGNSPLHF
TRBV6-2/TRBV6-3,-,-,TRBJ2-6,TGTGCCAGCAGTAAGCCCGGGGCCAACGTCCTGATTTTC,CASSKPGANVLIF
TRBV28,many,TRBD2,TRBJ2-7,TGTGTCAGCAGTCCCCATCCGGGACTAGCGGGAGTAACTTCCTCCTACGAGCAGTACTTC,CVSSPHPGLAGVTSSYEQYF
TRBV29-1,-,-,TRBJ2-2,TGCAGCGTTAGAACAGGGTGCCACGGGGAGCTGATATTT,CSVRTGCHGELIF
TRBV12-3/TRBV12-4,-,-,TRBJ1-1,TGTGCCAGCGTGGGGACCGGGAATACTGAAGCTTTCTTT,CASVGTGNTEAFF
TRBV29-1,medium-sized,TRBD2,TRBJ2-1,TGCAGCGTTGAAGATCTAGCGGGGTGGAGCTCCTACAATGAGCAGTTCTTC,CSVEDLAGWSSYNEQFF
TRBV11-2,-,-,TRBJ2-1,TGTGTCAGCAGCTTAGAGGACAACAATGAGCACTTCTTC,CVSSLEDNNEHFF
TRBV6-6,many,-,TRBJ1-4,TGTGCCAGCAGTTACTCGGGCAGGCAGGGGGAAAAACTGTTTTTT,CASSYSGRQGEKLFF
TRBV11-2,-,-,TRBJ1-1,TGTGCCAGCAGGTTGCTAGTACTGGGAACTGAAGCTTACTTT,CASRLLVLGTEAYF